The next 20 T cell receptor beta chains were all read from a single sample in a study of blood T cell repertoires in COVID-19. Sequencing used immunoSEQ multiplex PCR; TCRdb keeps in-frame clones, though not all of them. The table lists 250,000 to 300,000 clones, just under 90% of them singletons, with roughly 2.9% in the top ten. Material for sequencing was PBMCs or T cells enriched from blood (not recorded which). These receptors were collected from a woman aged 45-65 years who had been exposed to COVID-19.

The V call is TRBV30, the J call TRBJ1-1; 8 bases fit TRBD1. V lost 5 bases and J lost 2; bases outside the gene matches: 4. This CDR3 comprises 13 residues. Per germline, CDR1 GTSNPN and CDR2 SVGIG (reference sequence). Here the CDR3 DNA reads TGTGCCTGGGTAGGACAGGGCAACACTGAAGCTTTCTTT. This encodes CAWVGQGNTEAFF.

The chain joins TRBV2 to TRBJ2-3; TRBD2 might be the D (6 bases). CDR1 is SNHLY, CDR2 FYNNEI, per germline. The length of the CDR3 is 15 residues. V lost 6 bases to trimming and J lost 0 bases, with 13 bases between them. The CDR3 DNA sequence: TGTGCCAGCAGGAAACGGGGGTCTAGCACAGATACGCAGTATTTT. This sequence encodes CASRKRGSSTDTQYF. Full variable domain (rest looked up from reference TRBV2 and TRBJ2-3): EPEVTQTPSHQVTQMGQEVILRCVPISNHLYFYWYRQILGQKVEFLVSFYNNEISEKSEIFDDQFSVERPDGSNFTLKIRSTKLEDSAMYFCASRKRGSSTDTQYFGPGTRLTVL.

This clone has a single count. The chain carries TRBV11-3 and TRBJ1-1; no firm D call. Germline V gives CDR1 SGHNT, CDR2 YENEEA. Trimming took 2 bases from V and 1 from J, leaving 8 bases between them. The CDR3 extends over 14 amino acids. The DNA of the CDR3 is TGTGCCAGCAGCTTAACAAACAAGAACACTGAAGCTTTCTTT. Translating it yields CASSLTNKNTEAFF.

V usage is TRBV28 and J usage is TRBJ2-6; 7 bases agree with TRBD1. The CDR3 length is 16 residues. V shed 5 bases and J 4 bases; nucleotides not matched to a gene: 8. The germline CDR1 and CDR2 sequences are MDHEN and SYDVKM. DNA of the CDR3: TGTGCCAGCAGTCGACAGGGTCTCGAGGGGGCCAACGTCCTGACTTTC. This translates into CASSRQGLEGANVLTF. The variable domain in full, completed from reference TRBV28 and TRBJ2-6, reads DVKVTQSSRYLVKRTGEKVFLECVQDMDHENMFWYRQDPGLGLRLIYFSYDVKMKEKGDIPEGYSVSREKKERFSLILESASTNQTSMYLCASSRQGLEGANVLTFGAGSRLTVL.

CDR3 amino acids: CAWTTLDLIDRKLFF. In DNA form, the CDR3 reads TGTGCCTGGACCACCTTAGACTTAATTGACAGAAAACTGTTTTTT. This rearrangement joins TRBV30 to TRBJ1-4, with TRBD1 as a possible D gene (5 bases). The CDR3 consists of 15 residues. Trimming shortened V by 4 bases and J by 10 bases, and 22 bases separated the two germline ends. Looked up from germline, CDR1 is GTSNPN and CDR2 is SVGIG (reference sequence). The full variable domain, with the rest looked up from reference TRBV30 and TRBJ1-4, is SQTIHQWPATLVQPVGSPLSLECTVEGTSNPNLYWYRQAAGRGLQLLFYSVGIGQISSEVPQNLSASRPQDRQFILSSKKLLLSDSGFYLCAWTTLDLIDRKLFFGSGTQLSVL.

CDR3 coding DNA: TGTGCCAGTAGTACAGCGTGGACTGAAGCTTTCTTT. Protein sequence: CASSTAWTEAFF. The V and J genes are TRBV19 and TRBJ1-1, with D hard to call. Trimming took 4 bases from V and 5 from J, leaving 8 bases between them. CDR1 and CDR2 from the germline V gene are LNHDA and SQIVND (reference sequence). This CDR3 comprises 12 residues.

This clone was recorded only once. The chain joins TRBV18 to TRBJ1-5; perhaps TRBD1 as D (5 bases). CDR3 length equals 14 residues. Germline V lookup: CDR1 KGHSH, CDR2 LQKENI. V was pared by 4 bases and J by 6 bases, with 13 bases between. This chain's CDR3 is CASSLLQGSQPQHF. DNA for the CDR3: TGTGCCAGCTCACTTTTGCAGGGAAGTCAGCCCCAGCATTTT.

The V gene is TRBV5-5, the J gene TRBJ2-7; tentatively, D is TRBD1 (6 bases). Deletions cut 4 bases from V and 0 bases from J, with 14 bases between. CDR1 is SGHKS, CDR2 YYEKEE, per germline (reference sequence). This CDR3 is 15 amino acids long. CDR3 residues: CASSPTGQSSYEQYF. CDR3 bases: TGTGCCAGCAGCCCGACCGGACAGAGCTCCTACGAGCAGTACTTC.

With respect to this clone: The germline gene is not matched at one end of the junction; a read error may be the cause. The rearrangement joins TRBV7-2 to TRBJ2-3; 7 bases match TRBD2. The CDR3 extends over 16 amino acids. Germline V CDR1 and CDR2: SGHTA, FQGNSA. CDR3 loop: CASSVAGTTTTDTQYF. In DNA, the CDR3 is TGTGCCAGCAGCGTAGCCGGGACTACTACCACAGATACGCAGTATTTT.

The chain links TRBV7-6 to TRBJ2-1, with 14 nucleotides matching TRBD2. V dropped 5 bases and J dropped 4; count of bases not matched to a gene: 4. The CDR3 extends over 16 amino acids. CDR1 is SGHVS and CDR2 is FNYEAQ in the germline V gene. The CDR3 is CASSPWTSGGYNEQFF. The CDR3 DNA reads TGTGCCAGCAGCCCGTGGACTAGCGGGGGGTACAATGAGCAGTTCTTC.

The genes are TRBV28 and TRBJ2-1; D not certain. Germline V CDR1 and CDR2: MDHEN, SYDVKM. This CDR3 has 15 residues. Trimming removed 6 bases from V and 1 base from J, with 13 bases in between. In nucleotides, the CDR3 is TGTGCCAGCAGCTTGGGTGGGCCGTCCTACAATGAGCAGTTCTTC. Protein sequence: CASSLGGPSYNEQFF.

This chain uses TRBV14 with TRBJ2-2, with unresolved D. From germline, CDR1 is SGHDN and CDR2 FVKESK. There are 16 residues in the CDR3. Trimming left V 0 bases short and J 7 bases short, with 15 bases between. The CDR3 DNA is TGTGCCAGCAGCCAAGAAGGTCAGGATAAGGACGGGGAGCTGTTTTTT. This gives the protein CASSQEGQDKDGELFF.

The chain links TRBV25-1 to TRBJ2-3, with 13 bases matching TRBD2. V was clipped by 8 bases and J by 2 bases; unmatched bases: 7. CDR1 MGHDK and CDR2 SYGVNS come from the germline V gene. CDR3 length equals 16 residues. The CDR3, as DNA: TGTGCCAGCGACGGGACTAGCGGGGTGTACACAGATACGCAGTATTTT. Amino acid sequence: CASDGTSGVYTDTQYF.

The gene calls are TRBV19 and TRBJ1-6; tentatively, D is TRBD1 (6 bases). CDR3 length equals 16 residues. Germline lookup yields CDR1 LNHDA and CDR2 SQIVND (reference sequence). V was clipped by 4 bases and J by 4 bases, with 14 bases between them. CDR3 sequence reads: CASSTGAGGYNSPLHF. CDR3 nucleotide sequence: TGTGCCAGTAGTACAGGGGCTGGGGGTTATAATTCACCCCTCCACTTT.

The chain joins TRBV4-1 to TRBJ1-2; perhaps TRBD1 as D (5 bases). V was shortened by 7 bases and J by 4 bases, with 22 bases between the two germline ends. The CDR3 loop spans 16 amino acids. CDR1 and CDR2 (germline): MGHRA, YSYEKL. The CDR3 DNA sequence: TGCGCCAGCACCGACGTCCCAGGAGGCGGGGGCTATGGCTACACCTTC. It yields the protein CASTDVPGGGGYGYTF.

The chain uses TRBV4-1 and TRBJ2-1; maybe TRBD1 (5 bases). The CDR3 runs 14 residues. The V end lost 2 bases, the J end lost 3 bases, and 8 bases lay between the germline ends. CDR1 is MGHRA and CDR2 is YSYEKL in the germline V gene. Written as DNA, the CDR3 is TGCGCCAGCAGCCAAAAGACAGTCTACAATGAGCAGTTCTTC. Translated: CASSQKTVYNEQFF.

This chain uses TRBV7-8 with TRBJ2-3; the D is unclear. With 5 bases removed from V and 0 bases from J, the gap between germline ends came to 12 bases. Per the germline V gene, CDR1 is SGHVS and CDR2 is FQNEAQ. This CDR3 comprises 15 residues. CDR3: CASSPLARSTDTQYF. DNA for the CDR3: TGTGCCAGCAGCCCCCTGGCTAGGAGCACAGATACGCAGTATTTT.

This chain links TRBV10-2 with TRBJ1-2; D may be TRBD1 (5 bases). Germline assignment: CDR1 WSHSY and CDR2 SAAADI. The CDR3 consists of 15 residues. Trimming left V 3 bases short and J 6 bases short, with 17 bases between. CDR3 in DNA: TGCGCCAGCAGTGAAGTTTGGGCAGGGATCCATGGCTACACCTTC. Its protein product is CASSEVWAGIHGYTF.

The chain links TRBV13 to TRBJ2-7; TRBD2 agrees at 11 bases. The CDR3 is 15 amino acids. V was pared by 4 bases and J by 3 bases, with 5 bases of the junction left unmatched. Per the germline V gene, CDR1 is PRHDT and CDR2 is FYEKMQ (reference sequence). Here the CDR3 DNA reads TGTGCCAGCAGCTCGACCACTAGCGGGGGCTACGAGCAGTACTTC. Its protein product is CASSSTTSGGYEQYF.

The rearrangement uses TRBV5-4 and TRBJ2-3; 8 bases map to TRBD2. Germline V gene lookup returns CDR1 SGHNT and CDR2 YYREEE (reference sequence). Trimming removed 3 bases from V and 5 bases from J; junction bases left unmatched: 5. The CDR3 is made up of 14 amino acids. The chain's CDR3 is CASSSGLVKDTQYF. In nucleotides, the CDR3 is TGTGCCAGCAGCTCGGGACTAGTAAAAGATACGCAGTATTTT.